The T cell receptor beta chain under discussion was sequenced for a study of regulatory T cells in long-lasting Graves disease. Time point of the sample: persistent/refractory GD, antithyroid drugs over 5 years with positive TRAb. Construction of the TCR library relied on RNA isolated from PBMCs. Library construction for TCR beta used iRepertoire HTBI primers and Arm-PCR of CDR3 regions. MiXCR was run by TCRdb on the multiplex PCR reads, yielding one entry per CDR3 protein. The table has about 470,000 distinct CDR3 sequences, 20% seen once. The sequences come from peripheral blood mononuclear cells (PBMCs), collected when the disease was refractory, from a patient treated with antithyroid drugs. The receptor comes from a female donor with Graves disease.

The CDR3 nucleotides read TGTGCCAGTAGTATCGGTGGGATGGGGGAGCAGTACTTC. Its protein is CASSIGGMGEQYF. The chain links TRBV19 to TRBJ2-7; unclear D gene. CDR3 length equals 13 residues. Germline lookup yields CDR1 LNHDA and CDR2 SQIVND (reference sequence). V gave up 3 bases and J gave up 7 bases, with 13 bases separating them.